This T cell receptor (beta chain) derives from a study of identical twins. The cDNA had a unique molecular identifier and a template-switch universal primer site. MiXCR, run by TCRdb on the 5' RACE reads, gives a single entry per CDR3 protein. The sample holds 1.5 million to 2 million distinct CDR3 sequences; 25% to 35% are singletons and the top ten take under 0.35%. The sample was cord blood. This sequence originates from a newborn girl in good health.

The DNA for the CDR3 is TGTGCCAGCAGTGAACCCCAGGATAGCTCAGATACGCAGTATTTT. This translates into CASSEPQDSSDTQYF. The genes are TRBV25-1 and TRBJ2-3; D not resolved. Trimming cost V 2 bases and J 4 bases, with 13 bases left between them. Germline loops: CDR1 MGHDK, CDR2 SYGVNS. This CDR3 is built from 15 residues.